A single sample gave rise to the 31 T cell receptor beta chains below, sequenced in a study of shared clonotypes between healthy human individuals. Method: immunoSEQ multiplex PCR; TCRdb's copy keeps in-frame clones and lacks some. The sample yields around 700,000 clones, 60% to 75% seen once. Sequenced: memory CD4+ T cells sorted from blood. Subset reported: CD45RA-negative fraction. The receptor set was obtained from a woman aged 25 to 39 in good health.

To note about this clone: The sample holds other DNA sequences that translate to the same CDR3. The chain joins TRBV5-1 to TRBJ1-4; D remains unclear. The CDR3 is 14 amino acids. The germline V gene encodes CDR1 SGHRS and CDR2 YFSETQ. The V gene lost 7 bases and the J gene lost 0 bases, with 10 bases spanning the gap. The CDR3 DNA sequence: TGCGCCAGCTCAATCGATTCAACTAATGAAAAACTGTTTTTT. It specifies CASSIDSTNEKLFF.

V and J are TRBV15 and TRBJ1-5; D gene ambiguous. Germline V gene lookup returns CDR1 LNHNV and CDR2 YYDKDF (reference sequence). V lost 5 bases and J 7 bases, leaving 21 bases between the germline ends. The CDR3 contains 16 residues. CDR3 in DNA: TGTGCCACCAGCTCTGCAAGTGCGGCCCCGGGGCAGCCCCAGCATTTT. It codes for CATSSASAAPGQPQHF.

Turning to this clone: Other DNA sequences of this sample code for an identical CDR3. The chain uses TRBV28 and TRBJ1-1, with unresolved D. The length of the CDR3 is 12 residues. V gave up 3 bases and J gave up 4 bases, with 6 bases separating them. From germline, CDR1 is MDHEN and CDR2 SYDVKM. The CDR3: CASSLERTEAFF. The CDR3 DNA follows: TGTGCCAGCAGTTTGGAACGCACTGAAGCTTTCTTT.

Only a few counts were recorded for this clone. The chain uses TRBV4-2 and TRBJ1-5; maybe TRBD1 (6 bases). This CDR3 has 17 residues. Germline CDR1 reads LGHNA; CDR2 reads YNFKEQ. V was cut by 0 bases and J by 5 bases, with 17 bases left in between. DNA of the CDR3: TGTGCCAGCAGCCAAGAGGTCCAGGGGCAGATCTATCAGCCCCAGCATTTT. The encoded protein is CASSQEVQGQIYQPQHF.

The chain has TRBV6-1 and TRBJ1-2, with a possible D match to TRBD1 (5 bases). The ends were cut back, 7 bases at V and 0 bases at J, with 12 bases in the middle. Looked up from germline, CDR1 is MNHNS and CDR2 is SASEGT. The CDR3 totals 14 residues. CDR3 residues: CASKGALSNYGYTF. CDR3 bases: TGTGCCAGCAAAGGGGCATTATCTAACTATGGCTACACCTTC.

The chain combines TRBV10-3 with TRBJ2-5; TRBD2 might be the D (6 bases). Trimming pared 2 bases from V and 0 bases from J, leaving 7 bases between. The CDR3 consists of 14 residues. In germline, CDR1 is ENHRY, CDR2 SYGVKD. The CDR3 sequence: CAISEGGNQETQYF. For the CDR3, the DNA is TGTGCCATCAGTGAGGGGGGGAACCAAGAGACCCAGTACTTC.

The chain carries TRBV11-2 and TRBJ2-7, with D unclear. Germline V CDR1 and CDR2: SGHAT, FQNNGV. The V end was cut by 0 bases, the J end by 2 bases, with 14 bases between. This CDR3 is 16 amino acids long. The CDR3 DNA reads TGTGCCAGCAGCTTAGAGTGGCCCAGCGCTCCCTACGAGCAGTACTTC. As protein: CASSLEWPSAPYEQYF. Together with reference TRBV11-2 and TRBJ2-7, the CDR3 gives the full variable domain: EAGVAQSPRYKIIEKRQSVAFWCNPISGHATLYWYQQILGQGPKLLIQFQNNGVVDDSQLPKDRFSAERLKGVDSTLKIQPAKLEDSAVYLCASSLEWPSAPYEQYFGPGTRLTVT.

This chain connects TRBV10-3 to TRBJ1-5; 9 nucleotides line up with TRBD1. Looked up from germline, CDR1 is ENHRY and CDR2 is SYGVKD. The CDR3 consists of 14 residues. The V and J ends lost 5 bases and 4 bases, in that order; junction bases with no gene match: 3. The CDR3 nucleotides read TGTGCCATCAGTTGGACAGGGGAGAATCAGCCCCAGCATTTT. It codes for CAISWTGENQPQHF.

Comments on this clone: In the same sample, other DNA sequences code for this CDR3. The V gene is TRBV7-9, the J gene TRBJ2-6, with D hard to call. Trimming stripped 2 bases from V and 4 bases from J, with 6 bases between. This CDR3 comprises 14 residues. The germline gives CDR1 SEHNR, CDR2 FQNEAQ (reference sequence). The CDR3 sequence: CASSLISGANVLTF. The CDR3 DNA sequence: TGTGCCAGCAGCTTAATTTCCGGGGCCAACGTCCTGACTTTC.

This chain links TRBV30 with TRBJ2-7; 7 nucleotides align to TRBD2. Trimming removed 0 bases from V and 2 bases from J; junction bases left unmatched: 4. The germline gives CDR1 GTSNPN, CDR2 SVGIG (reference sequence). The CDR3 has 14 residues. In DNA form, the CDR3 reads TGTGCCTGGAGTGTTGTGGGGGGGACCTACGAGCAGTACTTC. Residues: CAWSVVGGTYEQYF.

CDR3 loop: CASSAGTGVGYTF. The CDR3 region has the DNA TGTGCCAGCAGTGCCGGGACAGGGGTCGGCTACACCTTC. The chain couples TRBV28 to TRBJ1-2; 10 positions agree with TRBD1. The CDR3 covers 13 residues. Germline V CDR1 and CDR2: MDHEN, SYDVKM. J gave up 8 bases and V 5 bases, and 5 bases lay outside the gene matches.

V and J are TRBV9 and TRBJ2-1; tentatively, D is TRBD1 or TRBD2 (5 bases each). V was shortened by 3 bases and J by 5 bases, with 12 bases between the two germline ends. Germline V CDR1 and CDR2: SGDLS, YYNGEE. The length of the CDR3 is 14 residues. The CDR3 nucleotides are TGTGCCAGCAGCGAATACGGGACGGACAATGAGCAGTTCTTC. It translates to CASSEYGTDNEQFF.

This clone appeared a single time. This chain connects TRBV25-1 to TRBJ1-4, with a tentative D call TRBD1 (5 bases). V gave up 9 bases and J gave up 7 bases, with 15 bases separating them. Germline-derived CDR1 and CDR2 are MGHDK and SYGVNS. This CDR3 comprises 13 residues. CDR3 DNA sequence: TGTGCCAGTCTCCGGGGGGTCGGTGAAAAACTGTTTTTT. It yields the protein CASLRGVGEKLFF.

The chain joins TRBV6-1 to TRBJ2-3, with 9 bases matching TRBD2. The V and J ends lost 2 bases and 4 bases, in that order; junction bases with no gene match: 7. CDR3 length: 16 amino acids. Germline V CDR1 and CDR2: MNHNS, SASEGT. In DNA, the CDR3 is TGTGCCAGCAGTGAAAACGGCGGGAGGGGTCCAGATACGCAGTATTTT. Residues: CASSENGGRGPDTQYF.

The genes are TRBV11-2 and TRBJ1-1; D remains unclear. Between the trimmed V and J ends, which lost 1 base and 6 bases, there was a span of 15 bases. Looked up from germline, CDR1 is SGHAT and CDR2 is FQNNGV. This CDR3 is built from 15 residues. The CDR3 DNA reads TGTGCCAGCAGCTTAGCAAGAGGGCAGAGGGCTGAAGCTTTCTTT. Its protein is CASSLARGQRAEAFF.

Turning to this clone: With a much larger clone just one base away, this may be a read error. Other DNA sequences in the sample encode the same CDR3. The CDR3 protein is CASSLGLAGGQETQYF. DNA for the CDR3: TGTGCCAGCAGCTTGGGACTAGCGGGCGGTCAAGAGACCCAGTACTTC. The chain couples TRBV7-2 to TRBJ2-5, with 12 bases lining up with TRBD2. From germline, CDR1 is SGHTA and CDR2 FQGNSA. V lost 3 bases to trimming and J lost 2 bases; unmatched junction nucleotides: 4. The CDR3 sequence is 16 residues long.

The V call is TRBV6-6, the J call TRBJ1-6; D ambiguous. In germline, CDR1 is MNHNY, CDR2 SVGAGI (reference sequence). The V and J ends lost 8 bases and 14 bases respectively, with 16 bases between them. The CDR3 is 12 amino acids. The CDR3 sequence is CASQRAPGTLHF. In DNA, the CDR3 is TGTGCCAGCCAACGTGCTCCTGGGACCCTCCACTTT.

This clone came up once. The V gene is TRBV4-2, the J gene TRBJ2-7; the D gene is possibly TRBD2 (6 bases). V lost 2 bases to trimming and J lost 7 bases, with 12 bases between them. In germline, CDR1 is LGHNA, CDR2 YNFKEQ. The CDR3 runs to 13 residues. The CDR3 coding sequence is TGTGCCAGCAGCCAAATCGGGACTCAGGAGCAGTACTTC. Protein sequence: CASSQIGTQEQYF.

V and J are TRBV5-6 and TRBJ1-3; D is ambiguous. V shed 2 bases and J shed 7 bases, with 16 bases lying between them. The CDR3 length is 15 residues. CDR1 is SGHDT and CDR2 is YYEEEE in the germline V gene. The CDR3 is CASSLGYPAGNTIYF. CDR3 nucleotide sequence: TGTGCCAGCAGCTTAGGATACCCAGCGGGCAACACCATATATTTT.

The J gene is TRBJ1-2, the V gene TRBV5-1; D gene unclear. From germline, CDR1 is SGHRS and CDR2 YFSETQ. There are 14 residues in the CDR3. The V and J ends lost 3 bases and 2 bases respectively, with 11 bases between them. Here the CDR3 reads CASSSLEGNYGYTF. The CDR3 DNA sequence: TGCGCCAGCAGCTCCCTCGAGGGCAACTATGGCTACACCTTC. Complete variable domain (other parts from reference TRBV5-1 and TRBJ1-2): KAGVTQTPRYLIKTRGQQVTLSCSPISGHRSVSWYQQTPGQGLQFLFEYFSETQRNKGNFPGRFSGRQFSNSRSEMNVSTLELGDSALYLCASSSLEGNYGYTFGSGTRLTVV.

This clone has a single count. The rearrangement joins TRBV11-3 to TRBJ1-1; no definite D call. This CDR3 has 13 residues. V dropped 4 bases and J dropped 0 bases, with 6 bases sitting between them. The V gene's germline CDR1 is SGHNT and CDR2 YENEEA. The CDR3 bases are TGTGCCAGCAGCTGGGGTTTGAACACTGAAGCTTTCTTT. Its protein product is CASSWGLNTEAFF.

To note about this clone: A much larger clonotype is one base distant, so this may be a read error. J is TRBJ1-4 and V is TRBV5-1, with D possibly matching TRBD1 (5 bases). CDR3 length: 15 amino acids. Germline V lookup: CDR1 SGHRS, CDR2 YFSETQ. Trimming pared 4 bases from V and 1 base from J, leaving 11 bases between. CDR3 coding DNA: TGCGCCAGCAGCCAGGGACGGGGAACTAATGAAAAACTGTTTTTT. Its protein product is CASSQGRGTNEKLFF.

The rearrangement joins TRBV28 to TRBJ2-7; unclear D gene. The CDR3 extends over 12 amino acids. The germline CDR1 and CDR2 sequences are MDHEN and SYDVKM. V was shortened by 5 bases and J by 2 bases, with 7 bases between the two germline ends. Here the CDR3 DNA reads TGTGCCAGCAGTACACCTGCCTACGAGCAGTACTTC. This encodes CASSTPAYEQYF. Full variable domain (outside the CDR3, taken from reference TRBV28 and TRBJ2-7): DVKVTQSSRYLVKRTGEKVFLECVQDMDHENMFWYRQDPGLGLRLIYFSYDVKMKEKGDIPEGYSVSREKKERFSLILESASTNQTSMYLCASSTPAYEQYFGPGTRLTVT.

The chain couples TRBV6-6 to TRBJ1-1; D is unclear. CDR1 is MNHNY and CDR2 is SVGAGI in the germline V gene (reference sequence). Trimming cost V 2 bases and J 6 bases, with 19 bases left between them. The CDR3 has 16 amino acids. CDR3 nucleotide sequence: TGTGCCAGCAGTTACGGTAGAGGACCGCCTCTGTCTGAAGCTTTCTTT. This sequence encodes CASSYGRGPPLSEAFF.

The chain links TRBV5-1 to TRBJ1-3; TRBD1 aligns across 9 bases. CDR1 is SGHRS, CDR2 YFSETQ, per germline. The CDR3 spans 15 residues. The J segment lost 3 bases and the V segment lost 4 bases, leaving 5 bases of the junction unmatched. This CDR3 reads CASSLQGAYGNTIYF. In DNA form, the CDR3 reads TGCGCCAGCAGCCTACAGGGGGCATATGGAAACACCATATATTTT.

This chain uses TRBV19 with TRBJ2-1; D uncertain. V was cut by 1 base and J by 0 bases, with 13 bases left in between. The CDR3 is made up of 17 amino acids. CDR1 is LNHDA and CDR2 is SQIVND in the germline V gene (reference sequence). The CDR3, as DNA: TGTGCCAGTAGTATAGTGGGCCGTGCTAGCTCCTACAATGAGCAGTTCTTC. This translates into CASSIVGRASSYNEQFF.

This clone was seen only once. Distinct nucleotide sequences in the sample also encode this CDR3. CDR3 nucleotides: TGTGCCAGCAGCTTTCAGGGAACTGAAGCTTTCTTT. Translation gives CASSFQGTEAFF. The chain combines TRBV5-5 with TRBJ1-1; D might be TRBD1 (5 bases). Trimming stripped 2 bases from V and 5 bases from J, with 7 bases between. Germline-derived CDR1 and CDR2 are SGHKS and YYEKEE (reference sequence). The CDR3 is made up of 12 amino acids. The whole variable domain, remainder taken from reference TRBV5-5 and TRBJ1-1, is DAGVTQSPTHLIKTRGQQVTLRCSPISGHKSVSWYQQVLGQGPQFIFQYYEKEERGRGNFPDRFSARQFPNYSSELNVNALLLGDSALYLCASSFQGTEAFFGQGTRLTVV.

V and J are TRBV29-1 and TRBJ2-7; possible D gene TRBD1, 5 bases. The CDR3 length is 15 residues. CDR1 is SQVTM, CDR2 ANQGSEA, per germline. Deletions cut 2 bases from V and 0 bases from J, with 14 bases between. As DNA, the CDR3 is TGCAGCGTTGAACTTGGGGCCTTAAGCTCCTACGAGCAGTACTTC. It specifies CSVELGALSSYEQYF.

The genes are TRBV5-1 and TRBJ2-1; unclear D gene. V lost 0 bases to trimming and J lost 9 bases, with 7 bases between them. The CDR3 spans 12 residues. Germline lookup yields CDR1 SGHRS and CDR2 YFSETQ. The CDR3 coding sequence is TGCGCCAGCAGCTTGGAGCGCTTTGAGCAGTTCTTC. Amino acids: CASSLERFEQFF. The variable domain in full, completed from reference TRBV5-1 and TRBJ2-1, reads KAGVTQTPRYLIKTRGQQVTLSCSPISGHRSVSWYQQTPGQGLQFLFEYFSETQRNKGNFPGRFSGRQFSNSRSEMNVSTLELGDSALYLCASSLERFEQFFGPGTRLTVL.

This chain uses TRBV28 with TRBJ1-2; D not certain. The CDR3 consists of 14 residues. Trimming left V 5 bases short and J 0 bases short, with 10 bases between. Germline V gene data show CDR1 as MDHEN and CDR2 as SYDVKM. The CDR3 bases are TGTGCCAGCAGTCGAAAAGTTACTAACTATGGCTACACCTTC. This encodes CASSRKVTNYGYTF.

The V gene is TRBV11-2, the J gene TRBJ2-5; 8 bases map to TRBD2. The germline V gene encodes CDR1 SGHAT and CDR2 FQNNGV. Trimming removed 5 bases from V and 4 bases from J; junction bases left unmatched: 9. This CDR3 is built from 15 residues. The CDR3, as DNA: TGTGCCAGCAGCCCGGGGACTAGGCGAGGAGAGACCCAGTACTTC. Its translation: CASSPGTRRGETQYF.